These 23 T cell receptor beta chains originate from one sample sequenced in a study of T-cell memory formation after mild COVID-19. TCRdb re-called the 5' RACE reads with MiXCR, one entry per CDR3 protein. The sample carries approximately 110,000 distinct CDR3 sequences, 22% recorded once. Sequenced: PBMCs or a T cell subset sorted from them (not recorded which). The receptors were sampled from a man aged 18 to 29 who had mild COVID-19 (a few samples of this study predate the infection). Cell type and time point are not known.

The genes are TRBV7-9 and TRBJ2-2; D is undetermined. This CDR3 region has 15 residues. V shed 1 base and J shed 5 bases, with 11 bases lying between them. Germline assignment: CDR1 SEHNR and CDR2 FQNEAQ (reference sequence). CDR3 region: CASSLEIGLTGELFF. CDR3 sequence (DNA): TGTGCCAGCAGCTTAGAGATCGGCCTAACCGGGGAGCTGTTTTTT. Full variable domain (rest looked up from reference TRBV7-9 and TRBJ2-2): DTGVSQNPRHKITKRGQNVTFRCDPISEHNRLYWYRQTLGQGPEFLTYFQNEAQLEKSRLLSDRFSAERPKGSFSTLEIQRTEQGDSAMYLCASSLEIGLTGELFFGEGSRLTVL.

This rearrangement joins TRBV5-5 to TRBJ1-2; 9 bases are a match to TRBD1. The germline CDR1 and CDR2 sequences are SGHKS and YYEKEE (reference sequence). V lost 2 bases, J lost 4 bases, and 9 bases stayed unmatched. The length of the CDR3 is 16 residues. The CDR3 nucleotides are TGTGCCAGCAGCTTAAGGGACAGGGTGGTTACCTATGGCTACACCTTC. Amino acid sequence: CASSLRDRVVTYGYTF.

A single count supports this clonotype. The V call is TRBV6-2 or TRBV6-3, the J call TRBJ2-5; perhaps D is TRBD1 or TRBD2 (5 bases each). V was trimmed by 2 bases and J by 5 bases, leaving 15 bases between them. CDR3 length: 15 residues. Germline V gene lookup returns CDR1 MNHEY and CDR2 SVGEGT. The CDR3 nucleotides read TGTGCCAGCAGTTACCGCGTCGGTGGGGACGAGACCCAGTACTTC. It encodes CASSYRVGGDETQYF.

Only a few counts were recorded for this clonotype. The V and J genes are TRBV3-1 and TRBJ2-7, with D possibly matching TRBD1 (6 bases). Germline V gene sequence: CDR1 LGHDT, CDR2 YNNKEL (reference sequence). Between the trimmed V and J ends, which lost 3 bases and 7 bases, there was a span of 22 bases. This CDR3 comprises 16 residues. CDR3 in amino acids: CASSHFRGLLRGEQYV. The CDR3 region has the DNA TGTGCCAGCAGCCATTTCCGCGGGCTCCTAAGGGGGGAGCAGTACGTC.

In this sample, this clonotype turned up a few times. The V call is TRBV7-2, the J call TRBJ2-3, with no clear D. CDR3 length: 15 residues. Germline V gives CDR1 SGHTA, CDR2 FQGNSA. Trimming removed 4 bases at V and 3 bases at J, with 14 bases between. The CDR3 sequence is CASSSRSASTDTQYF. In DNA, the CDR3 is TGTGCCAGCAGCTCACGGTCCGCTAGTACAGATACGCAGTATTTT.

The V call is TRBV7-9, the J call TRBJ2-2; D uncertain. This CDR3 region has 14 residues. The V and J ends lost 6 bases and 2 bases respectively, with 10 bases between them. Germline V lookup: CDR1 SEHNR, CDR2 FQNEAQ (reference sequence). The CDR3 is CASSSRQNTGELFF. CDR3 sequence (DNA): TGTGCCAGCAGTTCGAGACAAAACACCGGGGAGCTGTTTTTT. Drawing the rest from reference TRBV7-9 and TRBJ2-2, the complete variable domain is DTGVSQNPRHKITKRGQNVTFRCDPISEHNRLYWYRQTLGQGPEFLTYFQNEAQLEKSRLLSDRFSAERPKGSFSTLEIQRTEQGDSAMYLCASSSRQNTGELFFGEGSRLTVL.

This clonotype turned up a few times. The chain uses TRBV7-3 and TRBJ1-2; no clear D. This CDR3 is 17 amino acids long. V was clipped by 2 bases and J by 3 bases, with 19 bases between them. Per the germline V gene, CDR1 is SGHTA and CDR2 is FQGTGA. CDR3 region: CASSLPKEGGVHYGYTF. The CDR3 DNA sequence: TGTGCCAGCAGCTTACCCAAAGAGGGTGGGGTACACTATGGCTACACCTTC.

This clonotype was picked up a small number of times. The CDR3 DNA is TGCAGTGGGAAGCCGTGGTGGGTGAATTCACCCCTCCACTTT. This translates into CSGKPWWVNSPLHF. J is TRBJ1-6 and V is TRBV20-1; no definite D call. Trimming removed 7 bases from V and 7 bases from J, with 17 bases in between. Germline values: CDR1 DFQATT, CDR2 SNEGSKA (reference sequence). The CDR3 length is 14 residues.

In nucleotides, the CDR3 is TGCAGTGCTAGAGATCGGGAATCTAGCGGGGGCCCCGATACGCAGTATTTT. Translated, it gives CSARDRESSGGPDTQYF. The chain uses TRBV20-1 and TRBJ2-3; the match to TRBD2 covers 10 bases. This CDR3 is built from 17 residues. Per germline, CDR1 DFQATT and CDR2 SNEGSKA (reference sequence). Trimming cost V 0 bases and J 6 bases; bases outside gene matches: 12.

This clonotype has more than one count but fewer than ten. This chain uses TRBV5-1 with TRBJ1-2, with a possible D match to TRBD1 (5 bases). Per germline, CDR1 SGHRS and CDR2 YFSETQ. The CDR3 contains 15 residues. The V end lost 0 bases, the J end lost 6 bases, and 15 bases lay between the germline ends. The CDR3 sequence is CASSLEVPGDDGYTF. The CDR3 DNA is TGCGCCAGCAGCTTGGAGGTCCCGGGGGACGATGGCTACACCTTC.

The genes are TRBV6-2 or TRBV6-3 and TRBJ1-1, with a possible D match to TRBD1 (6 bases). Germline lookup yields CDR1 MNHEY and CDR2 SVGEGT. The V gene lost 4 bases and the J gene lost 5 bases, with 11 bases spanning the gap. The CDR3 has 13 amino acids. The CDR3 nucleotides are TGTGCCAGCAGTTCACTAGGGGGTACTGAAGCTTTCTTT. This codes for CASSSLGGTEAFF.

This sequence joins TRBV6-6 and TRBJ2-2; D ambiguous. V was trimmed by 0 bases and J by 4 bases, leaving 6 bases between them. The CDR3 loop spans 14 amino acids. Germline V gives CDR1 MNHNY, CDR2 SVGAGI (reference sequence). In DNA form, the CDR3 reads TGTGCCAGCAGTTACTCGAAGGTCACCGGGGAGCTGTTTTTT. Translated: CASSYSKVTGELFF.

The rearrangement joins TRBV7-2 to TRBJ1-2; D possibly corresponds to TRBD1 (6 bases). CDR3 length equals 13 residues. The V gene lost 3 bases and the J gene lost 5 bases, with 10 bases spanning the gap. In germline, CDR1 is SGHTA, CDR2 FQGNSA. CDR3 residues: CASSFLTGYGYTF. CDR3 in DNA: TGTGCCAGCAGCTTCCTTACAGGGTATGGCTACACCTTC.

This clonotype was detected ten times or more. This chain joins TRBV29-1 and TRBJ2-7, with 7 bases fitting TRBD1. The trim removed 7 bases at V and 2 bases at J, leaving 11 bases unmatched. In germline, CDR1 is SQVTM, CDR2 ANQGSEA. The CDR3 extends over 14 amino acids. The CDR3 reads CSAKQTGSPYEQYF. Here the CDR3 DNA reads TGCAGCGCCAAACAGACAGGGTCCCCCTACGAGCAGTACTTC.

A few counts support this clonotype. The chain joins TRBV4-1 to TRBJ1-5, with TRBD1 matching over 10 bases. The CDR3 has 16 residues. Germline assignment: CDR1 MGHRA and CDR2 YSYEKL. V was pared by 2 bases and J by 6 bases, with 7 bases of the junction left unmatched. The CDR3 spells CASSQSGQGFVQPQHF. For the CDR3, the DNA is TGCGCCAGCAGCCAATCGGGACAGGGGTTTGTTCAGCCCCAGCATTTT.

This clonotype was observed a handful of times. This chain joins TRBV6-1 and TRBJ2-4, with TRBD2 as a possible D gene (6 bases). The CDR3 is made up of 16 amino acids. Trimming pared 3 bases from V and 0 bases from J, leaving 12 bases between. CDR1 is MNHNS, CDR2 SASEGT, per germline. The CDR3 DNA follows: TGTGCCAGCAGTGACGCGGAGGGACTAGCCAAAAACATTCAGTACTTC. Protein sequence: CASSDAEGLAKNIQYF.

This chain's CDR3 is CASSAGGARTDTQYF. CDR3 coding DNA: TGTGCCAGCAGCGCAGGCGGGGCGAGGACAGATACGCAGTATTTT. The chain is built from TRBV9 and TRBJ2-3; the D gene is possibly TRBD2 (6 bases). V lost 3 bases to trimming and J lost 3 bases, with 14 bases between them. Germline assignment: CDR1 SGDLS and CDR2 YYNGEE. CDR3 length equals 15 residues.

This clonotype showed up just a few times. The chain has TRBV9 and TRBJ2-3, with 11 bases lining up with TRBD2. Germline V gene data show CDR1 as SGDLS and CDR2 as YYNGEE. With 7 bases clipped from V and 2 bases from J, the junction kept 3 bases outside the gene matches. The CDR3 contains 14 residues. CDR3 nucleotide sequence: TGTGCCAGCGCACTAGCGGGGGACACAGATACGCAGTATTTT. It is translated as CASALAGDTDTQYF.

This clonotype has only a few counts. The chain uses TRBV5-4 and TRBJ2-7, with TRBD1 matching 9 bases. Per the germline V gene, CDR1 is SGHNT and CDR2 is YYREEE (reference sequence). V lost 3 bases and J lost 6; bases outside the gene matches: 4. CDR3 length: 13 residues. The CDR3, as DNA: TGTGCCAGCAGCTCCGGGACAGGGCTCGAGCAGTACGTC. It codes for CASSSGTGLEQYV.

The chain carries TRBV27 and TRBJ1-1; D is possibly TRBD1 (6 bases). Germline assignment: CDR1 MNHEY and CDR2 SMNVEV (reference sequence). V was shortened by 3 bases and J by 10 bases, with 21 bases between the two germline ends. The CDR3 is made up of 15 amino acids. The CDR3 sequence is CASSFYPGHPSGAFF. For the CDR3, the DNA is TGTGCCAGCAGTTTCTATCCGGGACACCCTTCGGGAGCTTTCTTT.

This clonotype was seen only a few times. This chain joins TRBV12-3 or TRBV12-4 and TRBJ2-2; a weak D match, TRBD1 (7 bases). This CDR3 is built from 13 residues. Trimming took 8 bases from V and 6 from J, leaving 13 bases between them. The CDR3 DNA is TGTGCCAGCGGGGGGACAGAGGCCGGGGAGCTGTTTTTT. This encodes CASGGTEAGELFF.

This clonotype showed up just a few times. The V and J genes are TRBV2 and TRBJ2-3; TRBD1 agrees at 10 bases. The ends lost 6 bases at V and 4 bases at J; junction bases unmatched: 4. Germline assignment: CDR1 SNHLY and CDR2 FYNNEI. The CDR3 is 14 amino acids. The CDR3 here is CASSGQGEADTQYF. In DNA, the CDR3 is TGTGCCAGCAGCGGACAGGGGGAGGCAGATACGCAGTATTTT.

This clonotype was recorded many times. V is TRBV7-6 and J is TRBJ2-7; possibly TRBD1 for D (6 bases). The CDR3 covers 13 residues. V lost 1 base, J lost 4 bases, and 8 bases lay in between. Germline V lookup: CDR1 SGHVS, CDR2 FNYEAQ. CDR3 amino acids: CASSLGQVYEQYF. The DNA of the CDR3 is TGTGCCAGCAGCTTAGGACAGGTTTACGAGCAGTACTTC.